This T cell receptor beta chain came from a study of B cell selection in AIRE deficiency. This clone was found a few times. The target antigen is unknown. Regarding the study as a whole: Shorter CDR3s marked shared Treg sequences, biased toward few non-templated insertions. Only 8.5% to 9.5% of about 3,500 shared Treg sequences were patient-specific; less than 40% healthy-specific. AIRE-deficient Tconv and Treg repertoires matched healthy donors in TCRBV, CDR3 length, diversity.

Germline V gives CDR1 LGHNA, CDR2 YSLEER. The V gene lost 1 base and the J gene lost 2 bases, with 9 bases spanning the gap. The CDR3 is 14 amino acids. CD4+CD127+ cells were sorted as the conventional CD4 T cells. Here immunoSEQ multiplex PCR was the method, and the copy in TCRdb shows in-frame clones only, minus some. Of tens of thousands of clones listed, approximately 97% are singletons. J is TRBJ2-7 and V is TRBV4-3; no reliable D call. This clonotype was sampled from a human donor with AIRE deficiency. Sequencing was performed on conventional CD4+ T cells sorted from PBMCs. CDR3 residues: CASSQGIPPYEQYF. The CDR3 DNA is TGCGCCAGCAGCCAAGGGATCCCGCCCTACGAGCAGTACTTC.